One T cell receptor (beta chain) is described in this entry. Its target antigen remains unknown. Base qualities are not at hand, and no much larger clone is one base apart. The data were obtained in a study of blood T cell repertoires in COVID-19 (dated by TCRdb to 2018 to 2021). As for the study more broadly: Collaborator samples came from the United States, Italy and Spain and covered acute and convalescent phases of COVID-19. Where available, HLA class I and class II types were obtained from metadata supplied by the sample provider rather than from assay-based typing. Nearly every sample came with metadata listing a de-identified subject ID, COVID-19 status, age in years and sex. The material from the prospective study consisted of cDNA or gDNA derived from T cells, B-cell-depleted T cells, or PBMCs. Subjects who had been exposed to COVID-19, were actively infected with it, or had recovered from it provided the deeply sampled blood TCRbeta repertoires that made up the dataset. The samples were drawn from the first 160 participants of the ongoing ImmuneRACE study and from 1,254 subjects provided by 6 global collaborators. The repertoires were made available in a free public database intended to serve as a resource for research on the immune response to SARS-CoV-2.

The CDR3 starts with the cysteine, ends with the phenylalanine, and has 15 residues. CDR3 DNA only is kept here, 45 bases in frame from base 1. The germline V gene (reference sequence) supplies CDR1 MNHEY and CDR2 SMNVEV. V loses 0 bases, J loses 3 bases, and the germline ends lie 9 bases apart. TCRbeta CDR3 regions were amplified from genomic DNA using the immunoSEQ Assay, a bias-controlled multiplex PCR. The source study handled its data this way. Nucleated cell counts per sample were estimated from amplification of reference gene primers within the assay. To quantify the absolute abundance of each unique TCRbeta CDR3 rearrangement, sequence reads were collapsed and filtered. For each sample, productive Simpson clonality was calculated as the square root of Simpson's diversity index over productive rearrangements. In TCRdb, the immuneACCESS table is reduced to in-frame sequences with V and J assigned. These tables do not hold every clone; where another copy was compared, an unresolved V gene accounts for under half, and the others remain unexplained. V and J calls and clone size are those listed in that table; D and trimming were worked out from the DNA. Present in this sample are around 60,000 clones, roughly four fifths of which were seen just once. Around 14% of the sample is in the top ten clones.

The paper's findings and limits, for the study overall: The amount of clinical and demographic metadata varied by source and participant and was provided uncurated.

Collaborating institutions collected whole blood in K2EDTA tubes following their own protocols. Collaborator samples were shipped for TCRbeta analysis as frozen whole blood, isolated PBMCs, or DNA extracted from either sample type. The TCR comes from a man older than 75 with acute or convalescent COVID-19. The chain is encoded by TRBV27 joined to TRBJ2-1; a tentative D match to TRBD2 spans 6 bases. The sequencing sample was made of peripheral blood. The nucleotide sequence is given as TGTGCCAGCAGTTTATCGGCGGGGAGCTACAATGAGCAGTTCTTC. This translates into CASSLSAGSYNEQFF.